This T cell receptor beta chain was captured by sequencing in a study of Graves' ophthalmopathy and Graves' hyperthyroidism. Amplification from RNA transcripts yielded the TCR beta CDR3 regions. HTBI-primed RT-PCR formed the first round, and a multiplex PCR formed the second. TCRdb re-derived calls from the multiplex PCR reads in MiXCR, one entry per CDR3 protein. This table has approximately 700,000 distinct CDR3 sequences, about 44% appearing once. V trimming: 5 bases; J trimming: 5 bases; junction bases outside the gene matches: 5. Germline CDR1 LGHDT, CDR2 YNNKEL (reference sequence). The CDR3 has 13 amino acids. Study-wide points: Discrimination between ophthalmopathy and stable hyperthyroidism by a 13-signature model showed 87.88% sensitivity and over 70% specificity.

Exclusion covered patients with other autoimmune diseases or uncontrolled infections (as well as pregnancy or lactation). In its sample, this clonotype was seen a few times. Its antigen is not identified. This clonotype was sampled from an adult man with Graves' ophthalmopathy. The rearrangement joins TRBV3-1 to TRBJ1-2, with 7 bases aligning to TRBD1. The sample comprised peripheral blood. The CDR3 region has the DNA TGTGCCAGCAGCGAGACAGGGCGTTATGGCTACACCTTC. Its protein is CASSETGRYGYTF. Full variable domain (rest looked up from reference TRBV3-1 and TRBJ1-2): DTAVSQTPKYLVTQMGNDKSIKCEQNLGHDTMYWYKQDSKKFLKIMFSYNNKELIINETVPNRFSPKSPDKAHLNLHINSLELGDSAVYFCASSETGRYGYTFGSGTRLTVV.